The source of this T cell receptor beta chain is a study of blood T cell repertoires in COVID-19. Enrolled during active infection, Seattle patients were then followed longitudinally. Generated by immunoSEQ multiplex PCR, the TCRdb table keeps only in-frame clones and is missing some. Of 250,000 to 300,000 clones listed, approximately 91% were seen once; the top ten hold 11%. Trimming took 3 bases from V and 3 from J; bases not matched to a gene: 4. CDR1 is SEHNR, CDR2 FQNEAQ, per germline (reference sequence). This CDR3 has 14 residues. The source is a woman aged 25 to 39 with COVID-19, enrolled during active disease. Sequenced sample: peripheral blood. The chain combines TRBV7-9 with TRBJ2-5; 7 nucleotides line up with TRBD2. CDR3 coding DNA: TGTGCCAGCAGCTTTGCGGGAGCGAAAGAGACCCAGTACTTC. Its translation: CASSFAGAKETQYF.